These 28 T cell receptor beta chains came from one sample sequenced in a study of blood T cell repertoires in COVID-19. Profiling relied on immunoSEQ multiplex PCR, and the TCRdb table lists in-frame clones only, not all of them. The sample has 220,000 or so clones, 89% seen once. Sequenced material: peripheral blood. These receptors originate from a man in his fifties or sixties who had recovered from COVID-19.

This chain links TRBV6-5 with TRBJ2-7; D is uncertain. Trimming pared 2 bases from V and 6 bases from J, leaving 14 bases between. This CDR3 spans 14 amino acids. Germline lookup yields CDR1 MNHEY and CDR2 SVGAGI. The CDR3 spells CASSYESSYREQYF. The DNA of the CDR3 is TGTGCCAGCAGTTACGAGAGCTCCTACCGCGAGCAGTACTTC.

The chain employs TRBV6-5 and TRBJ2-7; 12 nucleotides line up with TRBD2. V was clipped by 5 bases and J by 5 bases; unmatched bases: 7. CDR1 is MNHEY and CDR2 is SVGAGI in the germline V gene. This CDR3 is 15 amino acids long. For the CDR3, the DNA is TGTGCCAGCAGTCCCCTAGCGGGAGGGCCGCACGAGCAGTACTTC. Translation: CASSPLAGGPHEQYF.

CDR3 residues: CASREVNVLTF. The CDR3 coding sequence is TGTGCCAGCAGAGAGGTCAACGTCCTGACTTTC. The chain has TRBV12-3 or TRBV12-4 and TRBJ2-6; D unclear. The length of the CDR3 is 11 residues. The germline V and J ends were trimmed by 6 bases and 9 bases, with 6 bases remaining between them.

In this sample, this clone turned up many times. The chain couples TRBV19 to TRBJ2-7; TRBD1 agrees at 7 bases. V lost 4 bases and J lost 3; bases outside the gene matches: 6. The CDR3 is 14 residues long. Per germline, CDR1 LNHDA and CDR2 SQIVND (reference sequence). CDR3 in DNA: TGTGCCAGTAGTAGTAAGGGGGCGGGCTACGAGCAGTACTTC. Amino acid sequence: CASSSKGAGYEQYF.

The V and J genes are TRBV5-4 and TRBJ1-1, with no clear D. The CDR3 covers 14 residues. Germline CDR1 is SGHNT and CDR2 is YYREEE (reference sequence). V was pared by 0 bases and J by 6 bases, with 12 bases between. CDR3 amino acids: CASSLAPEMAEAFF. The DNA for the CDR3 is TGTGCCAGCAGCTTGGCTCCGGAGATGGCTGAAGCTTTCTTT.

This clone has only one observation. The chain combines TRBV7-2 with TRBJ2-7; TRBD2 is a possible D gene (6 bases). The V and J ends lost 1 base and 3 bases respectively, with 10 bases between them. The CDR3 covers 14 residues. Germline assignment: CDR1 SGHTA and CDR2 FQGNSA. CDR3 in amino acids: CASSLDWRGYEQYF. In nucleotides, the CDR3 is TGTGCCAGCAGCTTAGATTGGCGGGGCTACGAGCAGTACTTC.

The chain recombines TRBV7-2 with TRBJ2-7, with 8 bases lining up with TRBD2. Germline CDR1 SGHTA, CDR2 FQGNSA. V shed 5 bases, J shed 7 bases, and the junction held 13 bases outside the gene matches. This CDR3 contains 15 residues. The CDR3 here is CASSPPSGGEAEQYF. CDR3 coding DNA: TGTGCCAGCAGCCCCCCCTCGGGGGGGGAGGCTGAGCAGTACTTC.

The chain employs TRBV9 and TRBJ2-3; D might be TRBD2 (6 bases). This CDR3 has 15 amino acids. V was cut by 5 bases and J by 0 bases, with 13 bases left in between. Germline CDR1 and CDR2: SGDLS and YYNGEE. CDR3 protein: CASSPTGDSTDTQYF. In DNA, the CDR3 is TGTGCCAGCAGTCCTACGGGGGATAGCACAGATACGCAGTATTTT.

Written as DNA, the CDR3 is TGTGCCAGCTCATCTTGGACAGGGCAAGAGACCCAGTACTTC. Its protein is CASSSWTGQETQYF. The rearrangement links TRBV18 to TRBJ2-5, with 8 bases aligning to TRBD1. The CDR3 runs to 14 residues. Trimming removed 5 bases from V and 2 bases from J; junction bases left unmatched: 4. Looked up from germline, CDR1 is KGHSH and CDR2 is LQKENI.

This rearrangement joins TRBV7-3 to TRBJ2-3; 13 nucleotides agree with TRBD2. J was trimmed by 9 bases and V by 2 bases; bases with no gene match: 26. In germline, CDR1 is SGHTA, CDR2 FQGTGA. The CDR3 covers 22 residues. CDR3 region: CASSLLGRGTSGIGRVGGTQYF. CDR3 coding DNA: TGTGCCAGCAGCTTATTGGGTCGAGGGACTAGCGGGATCGGGAGAGTAGGGGGAACGCAGTATTTT.

The chain is built from TRBV7-6 and TRBJ2-4; 11 bases are shared with TRBD1. V gave up 1 base and J gave up 6 bases; unmatched junction bases: 5. The CDR3 is made up of 16 amino acids. Germline V gives CDR1 SGHVS, CDR2 FNYEAQ. CDR3: CASSLVGQGEGNIQYF. CDR3 nucleotide sequence: TGTGCCAGCAGCTTAGTGGGACAGGGGGAAGGAAACATTCAGTACTTC. Combining the CDR3 with reference TRBV7-6 and TRBJ2-4 gives the whole variable domain GAGVSQSPRYKVTKRGQDVALRCDPISGHVSLYWYRQALGQGPEFLTYFNYEAQQDKSGLPNDRFSAERPEGSISTLTIQRTEQRDSAMYRCASSLVGQGEGNIQYFGAGTRLSVL.

This clone was detected once. The J gene is TRBJ2-4, the V gene TRBV5-1; 8 nucleotides match TRBD2. The junction had 11 bases not matched to a gene; V was cut back by 0 bases and J by 9 bases. This CDR3 contains 16 residues. Per germline, CDR1 SGHRS and CDR2 YFSETQ. The CDR3 region is CASSLEAGAPWSIQYF. In nucleotides, the CDR3 is TGCGCCAGCAGCTTGGAAGCGGGGGCCCCCTGGAGCATTCAGTACTTC.

CDR3 sequence reads: CASSLTGNEAFF. The CDR3 bases are TGTGCCAGCAGCTTGACAGGGAATGAAGCTTTCTTT. The V call is TRBV7-3, the J call TRBJ1-1; 7 nucleotides line up with TRBD1. The germline gives CDR1 SGHTA, CDR2 FQGTGA. This CDR3 is 12 amino acids long. The junction had 2 bases not matched to a gene; V was cut back by 3 bases and J by 7 bases.

The chain links TRBV2 to TRBJ2-7; D is possibly TRBD1 (7 bases). Germline-derived CDR1 and CDR2 are SNHLY and FYNNEI. CDR3 size: 14 residues. With 4 bases removed from V and 4 bases from J, the gap between germline ends came to 14 bases. The CDR3 coding sequence is TGTGCCAGCAGTGTGGAGGGGGCGATATACGAGCAGTACTTC. It translates to CASSVEGAIYEQYF.

V and J are TRBV12-3 or TRBV12-4 and TRBJ2-7, with D uncertain. The CDR3 runs to 12 residues. V was shortened by 7 bases and J by 3 bases, with 10 bases between the two germline ends. The DNA for the CDR3 is TGTGCCAGCACCCTAGACCTCTACGAGCAGTACTTC. Protein product: CASTLDLYEQYF.

This chain links TRBV28 with TRBJ2-7; TRBD2 matches at 9 bases. Germline CDR1 reads MDHEN; CDR2 reads SYDVKM. This CDR3 is built from 16 residues. Germline trimming cut 5 bases from V and 2 bases from J; bases unmatched to any gene: 10. Here the CDR3 DNA reads TGTGCCAGCAGTACGGCGGGGAGCGGGAGGACCTACGAGCAGTACTTC. This translates into CASSTAGSGRTYEQYF.

This chain links TRBV16 with TRBJ2-3; D unresolved. The ends were cut back, 0 bases at V and 10 bases at J, with 5 bases in the middle. Germline CDR1 KGHSY, CDR2 FQNENV. This CDR3 comprises 11 residues. In DNA, the CDR3 is TGTGCCAGCAGCCAATCCCAGGCGCAGTATTTT. Its protein product is CASSQSQAQYF.

V is TRBV6-5 and J is TRBJ1-4, with a weak D call TRBD1 (5 bases). V was cut by 2 bases and J by 5 bases, with 9 bases left in between. Germline values: CDR1 MNHEY, CDR2 SVGAGI. The CDR3 extends over 14 amino acids. As DNA, the CDR3 is TGTGCCAGCAGTTACGACAGCTCCAATGAAAAACTGTTTTTT. This encodes CASSYDSSNEKLFF.

The chain recombines TRBV7-9 with TRBJ2-2, with D tentatively TRBD2 (7 bases). Between the trimmed V and J ends, which lost 8 bases and 1 base, there was a span of 17 bases. Germline V CDR1 and CDR2: SEHNR, FQNEAQ (reference sequence). The CDR3 is made up of 16 amino acids. CDR3 coding DNA: TGTGCCAGCCACCGAACGGGGGGCCGGAACACCGGGGAGCTGTTTTTT. This sequence encodes CASHRTGGRNTGELFF.

The chain employs TRBV6-5 and TRBJ2-7; a weak D match, TRBD1 (6 bases). The CDR3 loop spans 15 amino acids. Per germline, CDR1 MNHEY and CDR2 SVGAGI. Trimming pared 5 bases from V and 1 base from J, leaving 15 bases between. This CDR3 reads CASSKSGTSSYEQYF. The DNA of the CDR3 is TGTGCCAGCAGTAAATCCGGGACAAGTTCCTACGAGCAGTACTTC.

The V gene is TRBV25-1, the J gene TRBJ2-1; a weak D match, TRBD1 (6 bases). The V end lost 2 bases, the J end lost 5 bases, and 10 bases lay between the germline ends. The germline gives CDR1 MGHDK, CDR2 SYGVNS. This CDR3 is 14 amino acids long. The CDR3 sequence: CASSEEGVHNEQFF. DNA for the CDR3: TGTGCCAGCAGTGAAGAGGGGGTCCACAATGAGCAGTTCTTC. The full variable domain, its missing parts supplied by reference TRBV25-1 and TRBJ2-1, is EADIYQTPRYLVIGTGKKITLECSQTMGHDKMYWYQQDPGMELHLIHYSYGVNSTEKGDLSSESTVSRIRTEHFPLTLESARPSHTSQYLCASSEEGVHNEQFFGPGTRLTVL.

V is TRBV7-3 and J is TRBJ2-7, with 10 bases identical to TRBD1. CDR1 SGHTA and CDR2 FQGTGA come from the germline V gene. The ends lost 4 bases at V and 6 bases at J; junction bases unmatched: 6. The CDR3 is made up of 14 amino acids. In DNA, the CDR3 is TGTGCCAGCAGCTCGCGGGGGACAGGGGCCGAGCAGTACTTC. Protein sequence: CASSSRGTGAEQYF.

The V gene is TRBV5-1, the J gene TRBJ2-5; 10 bases fit TRBD1. Germline V lookup: CDR1 SGHRS, CDR2 YFSETQ. Trimming cost V 1 base and J 5 bases; bases outside gene matches: 5. The CDR3 covers 15 residues. CDR3: CASSLRQGALETQYF. Written as DNA, the CDR3 is TGCGCCAGCAGCTTGCGACAGGGGGCGTTGGAGACCCAGTACTTC. The full variable domain, with the rest looked up from reference TRBV5-1 and TRBJ2-5, is KAGVTQTPRYLIKTRGQQVTLSCSPISGHRSVSWYQQTPGQGLQFLFEYFSETQRNKGNFPGRFSGRQFSNSRSEMNVSTLELGDSALYLCASSLRQGALETQYFGPGTRLLVL.

This rearrangement joins TRBV20-1 to TRBJ2-1; TRBD2 aligns across 13 bases. Germline V gives CDR1 DFQATT, CDR2 SNEGSKA (reference sequence). The CDR3 extends over 16 amino acids. Germline trimming cut 3 bases from V and 2 bases from J; bases unmatched to any gene: 4. CDR3 in DNA: TGCAGTGCTAGTCCCGGGACTAGCGGGACCTACAATGAGCAGTTCTTC. Translating gives CSASPGTSGTYNEQFF.

The rearrangement joins TRBV6-5 to TRBJ1-2; weak D call: TRBD1 (5 bases). The germline V and J ends were trimmed by 0 bases and 6 bases, with 11 bases remaining between them. This CDR3 has 14 residues. Germline lookup yields CDR1 MNHEY and CDR2 SVGAGI. In DNA, the CDR3 is TGTGCCAGCAGTTACTCGTCAGGGTCCCATGGCTACACCTTC. This gives the protein CASSYSSGSHGYTF.

J is TRBJ2-3 and V is TRBV3-1 (or the pseudogene TRBV3-2), with D possibly being TRBD2 (6 bases). The V gene lost 4 bases and the J gene lost 4 bases, with 15 bases spanning the gap. The CDR3 sequence is 15 residues long. The germline V gene has CDR1 LGHDT and CDR2 YNNKEL (reference sequence). The CDR3 reads CASSLRGRGADTQYF. The CDR3 nucleotides are TGTGCCAGCAGCCTCCGGGGGAGAGGAGCAGATACGCAGTATTTT.

The chain has TRBV6-5 and TRBJ2-7; D might be TRBD1 (5 bases). V was shortened by 5 bases and J by 1 base, with 9 bases between the two germline ends. In germline, CDR1 is MNHEY, CDR2 SVGAGI. This CDR3 is 13 amino acids long. The CDR3 protein is CASSQQGSYEQYF. DNA for the CDR3: TGTGCCAGCAGTCAGCAGGGATCCTACGAGCAGTACTTC.

Regarding this clone: The same CDR3 arises from other DNA sequences in this sample as well. The chain employs TRBV28 and TRBJ1-2; D is uncertain. V was trimmed by 5 bases and J by 2 bases, leaving 9 bases between them. From germline, CDR1 is MDHEN and CDR2 SYDVKM. This CDR3 is 13 amino acids long. Here the CDR3 reads CASSPGLNYGYTF. Written as DNA, the CDR3 is TGTGCCAGCAGTCCAGGACTAAACTATGGCTACACCTTC.